A single sample gave rise to the 25 T cell receptor beta chains below, sequenced in a study of T cell responses to AZD1222 COVID-19 vaccine. Repertoires were generated with immunoSEQ multiplex PCR, while TCRdb's copy carries only in-frame clones and drops some. Of 130,000 or so clones in the sample, 91% were seen once. The starting material was peripheral blood, obtained 28 days after the second AZD1222 dose. Source of these receptors: an adult who received the AZD1222 COVID-19 vaccine.

With regard to this clone: One end of the junction fails to match germline, which may point to a read error. The rearrangement uses TRBV27 and TRBJ2-1, with D uncertain. CDR1 and CDR2 from the germline V gene are MNHEY and SMNVEV (reference sequence). CDR3 length: 15 amino acids. The CDR3 DNA sequence: TGTGCCAGCAGTTTGGTACCTGTGGCTTTCAATCAGCAGTTCTTC. The encoded protein is CASSLVPVAFNQQFF.

This clone has a single count. V and J are TRBV5-1 and TRBJ2-1; possibly TRBD1 for D (6 bases). The length of the CDR3 is 16 residues. Trimming took off 0 bases at V and 2 bases at J, with 12 bases between the two ends. The germline gives CDR1 SGHRS, CDR2 YFSETQ. The CDR3, as DNA: TGCGCCAGCAGCTTGGGTGGGGGCTCAACCTACAATGAGCAGTTCTTC. Translation: CASSLGGGSTYNEQFF.

The rearrangement links TRBV7-9 to TRBJ2-3; possible D gene TRBD1, 6 bases. V was cut by 5 bases and J by 4 bases, with 16 bases left in between. CDR1 and CDR2 from the germline V gene are SEHNR and FQNEAQ (reference sequence). The CDR3 contains 15 residues. CDR3 nucleotide sequence: TGTGCCAGCAGCCTCCGTGGGGACACCTCAGATACGCAGTATTTT. This gives the protein CASSLRGDTSDTQYF.

V gene TRBV4-1 combines with J gene TRBJ2-3, with 9 bases lining up with TRBD1. With V trimmed by 3 bases and J by 4 bases, 8 bases remained unmatched. Germline loops: CDR1 MGHRA, CDR2 YSYEKL. This CDR3 comprises 16 residues. Written as DNA, the CDR3 is TGCGCCAGCAGCCACAACAGGGGGCGATTTTCAGATACGCAGTATTTT. This sequence encodes CASSHNRGRFSDTQYF.

The chain carries TRBV21-1 and TRBJ2-7; TRBD1 reflects the table's D call only, with no check against the DNA. TRBV21-1 is a documented pseudogene. The CDR3 is made up of 15 amino acids. The CDR3 reads CASTPGQGFKYEQYV. CDR3 sequence (DNA): TGTGCCAGCACCCCGGGACAGGGATTTAAGTACGAGCAGTACGTC.

This chain links TRBV5-5 with TRBJ1-4, with 8 bases aligning to TRBD1. The junction had 2 bases not matched to a gene; V was cut back by 1 base and J by 6 bases. CDR3 length: 14 amino acids. CDR1 and CDR2 (germline): SGHKS, YYEKEE (reference sequence). The CDR3, as DNA: TGTGCCAGCAGCTTGTCAGGGGGCGATGAAAAACTGTTTTTT. Translated: CASSLSGGDEKLFF.

The V and J genes are TRBV28 and TRBJ1-2, with D perhaps TRBD1 (5 bases). The V end was cut by 2 bases, the J end by 1 base, with 20 bases between. In germline, CDR1 is MDHEN, CDR2 SYDVKM. The length of the CDR3 is 18 residues. DNA of the CDR3: TGTGCCAGCAGTTTAGAGGCGCCTGTGGGGGTGGGTAACTATGGCTACACCTTC. It yields the protein CASSLEAPVGVGNYGYTF.

The CDR3 protein is CASSAGGGLSSGANVLTF. In nucleotides, the CDR3 is TGTGCCAGCAGCGCAGGGGGCGGTCTTTCCTCCGGGGCCAACGTCCTGACTTTC. The chain carries TRBV9 and TRBJ2-6; 8 bases agree with TRBD1. Germline V CDR1 and CDR2: SGDLS, YYNGEE. The CDR3 length is 18 residues. J was trimmed by 4 bases and V by 3 bases; bases with no gene match: 12.

The CDR3 region has the DNA TGTGCCAGCAGTGGAGCGATGGGTAGCAATCAGCCCCAGCATTTT. Translation: CASSGAMGSNQPQHF. This sequence joins TRBV2 and TRBJ1-5; D not resolved. This CDR3 has 15 amino acids. Per the germline V gene, CDR1 is SNHLY and CDR2 is FYNNEI. Trimming cost V 4 bases and J 0 bases, with 10 bases left between them.

This clone was counted once. The chain joins TRBV2 to TRBJ1-1, with TRBD1 matching 8 bases. CDR3 length: 14 residues. V dropped 4 bases and J dropped 5; count of bases not matched to a gene: 6. Germline values: CDR1 SNHLY, CDR2 FYNNEI. For the CDR3, the DNA is TGTGCCAGCAGTGCGACAGGGGAGGGGACTGAAGCTTTCTTT. Translated: CASSATGEGTEAFF.

The chain employs TRBV9 and TRBJ2-1, with D possibly matching TRBD2 (6 bases). Germline CDR1 is SGDLS and CDR2 is YYNGEE. The CDR3 spans 15 residues. The V gene lost 2 bases and the J gene lost 0 bases, with 9 bases spanning the gap. DNA for the CDR3: TGTGCCAGCAGCGTGAACGGGGGCTCCTACAATGAGCAGTTCTTC. Encoded protein: CASSVNGGSYNEQFF.

This clone was counted only a few times. The rearrangement links TRBV21-1 to TRBJ1-2; the table's D call of TRBD1 was not tested on the DNA. TRBV21-1 has pseudogene status. CDR3 length equals 16 residues. The chain's CDR3 is CASSLTRGTGDYGYTF. CDR3 in DNA: TGTGCCAGCAGCCTGACCCGTGGGACAGGGGACTATGGCTACACCTTC.

V usage is TRBV3-1 (or the pseudogene TRBV3-2) and J usage is TRBJ1-1; D remains ambiguous. V dropped 4 bases and J dropped 6 bases, with 12 bases sitting between them. In germline, CDR1 is LGHDT, CDR2 YNNKEL (reference sequence). The CDR3 runs to 13 residues. The CDR3 DNA reads as TGTGCCAGCAGCCCCGAGTTCTGGGCTGAAGCTTTCTTT. Amino acid sequence: CASSPEFWAEAFF.

This chain connects TRBV11-3 to TRBJ2-5; 12 nucleotides align to TRBD2. CDR1 and CDR2 from the germline V gene are SGHNT and YENEEA. V was pared by 3 bases and J by 5 bases, with 19 bases of the junction left unmatched. The CDR3 is 20 amino acids. CDR3 DNA: TGTGCCAGCAGCTTTCTGTGGCTAGCGGGAGGGACCCGGGCCACGGAGACCCAGTACTTC. Translated: CASSFLWLAGGTRATETQYF.

The chain employs TRBV11-3 and TRBJ1-4; TRBD1 matches at 10 bases. The CDR3 length is 14 residues. Germline V lookup: CDR1 SGHNT, CDR2 YENEEA. Trimming took 5 bases from V and 7 from J; bases not matched to a gene: 4. In DNA, the CDR3 is TGTGCCAGCAGCGGGACAGGGGAGGGTGAAAAACTGTTTTTT. Translating gives CASSGTGEGEKLFF.

The J gene is TRBJ2-7, the V gene TRBV21-1; TRBD2, the table's D call, lacks a check against the DNA. TRBV21-1 is a pseudogene locus. This CDR3 is built from 15 residues. The CDR3 is CASSASGTEGYEQYV. Here the CDR3 DNA reads TGTGCCAGCAGCGCCTCCGGGACGGAGGGGTACGAGCAGTACGTC.

The chain links TRBV2 to TRBJ1-1; no firm D call. V gave up 3 bases and J gave up 4 bases, with 12 bases separating them. The CDR3 is 14 residues long. Germline values: CDR1 SNHLY, CDR2 FYNNEI. Here the CDR3 DNA reads TGTGCCAGCAGTGAGCAGTATCGAGTCACTGAAGCTTTCTTT. Translating it yields CASSEQYRVTEAFF.

The chain is built from TRBV2 and TRBJ1-2; 7 nucleotides line up with TRBD1. Germline V CDR1 and CDR2: SNHLY, FYNNEI. The CDR3 is 13 residues long. V lost 6 bases to trimming and J lost 6 bases; unmatched junction nucleotides: 7. The CDR3 here is CASRATGLNGYTF. The CDR3 DNA reads TGTGCCAGCAGAGCGACAGGGCTGAATGGCTACACCTTC.

The chain combines TRBV10-3 with TRBJ1-5; D gene unclear. CDR1 is ENHRY, CDR2 SYGVKD, per germline. CDR3 length equals 13 residues. With 6 bases removed from V and 4 bases from J, the gap between germline ends came to 10 bases. The CDR3: CAIRRPPNQPQHF. Written as DNA, the CDR3 is TGTGCCATCAGGAGACCGCCTAATCAGCCCCAGCATTTT.

The V and J genes are TRBV5-1 and TRBJ2-7; TRBD1 matches 11 bases. The CDR3 runs 15 residues. Germline trimming cut 0 bases from V and 6 bases from J; bases unmatched to any gene: 5. The germline CDR1 and CDR2 sequences are SGHRS and YFSETQ. As DNA, the CDR3 is TGCGCCAGCAGCTTGGAAGGGACAGGGGGGGCCGAGCAGTACGTC. Translated, it gives CASSLEGTGGAEQYV.

The chain has TRBV27 and TRBJ1-4, with D perhaps matching TRBD1 (6 bases). The CDR3 totals 13 residues. V lost 7 bases to trimming and J lost 5 bases, with 11 bases between them. Germline CDR1 is MNHEY and CDR2 is SMNVEV (reference sequence). The CDR3 spells CASKTGLNEKLFF. Written as DNA, the CDR3 is TGTGCCAGCAAAACAGGGTTGAATGAAAAACTGTTTTTT.

V is TRBV19 and J is TRBJ2-1; 8 positions match TRBD2. CDR1 and CDR2 from the germline V gene are LNHDA and SQIVND (reference sequence). The CDR3 length is 15 residues. Losses at the gene ends were 6 bases for V and 0 bases for J; bases not matched to a gene: 4. CDR3: CASRTRGGSYNEQFF. The DNA for the CDR3 is TGTGCCAGTAGAACACGGGGGGGCTCCTACAATGAGCAGTTCTTC.

The V gene is TRBV5-1, the J gene TRBJ2-7; 7 nucleotides match TRBD2. The CDR3 extends over 12 amino acids. Losses at the gene ends were 4 bases for V and 5 bases for J; bases not matched to a gene: 3. Germline assignment: CDR1 SGHRS and CDR2 YFSETQ. CDR3: CASSGGSDEQYF. The CDR3 DNA is TGCGCCAGCAGCGGCGGGAGTGACGAGCAGTACTTC.

The rearrangement joins TRBV6-5 to TRBJ1-1; D is unresolved. Looked up from germline, CDR1 is MNHEY and CDR2 is SVGAGI. The CDR3 spans 15 residues. Trimming took off 4 bases at V and 2 bases at J, with 14 bases between the two ends. The CDR3 here is CASSLFGLENTEAFF. The DNA of the CDR3 is TGTGCCAGCAGTTTGTTCGGGCTCGAAAACACTGAAGCTTTCTTT.

This clone was observed once. The rearrangement joins TRBV11-2 to TRBJ1-2; 9 bases are a match to TRBD1. The trim removed 5 bases at V and 7 bases at J, leaving 8 bases unmatched. Looked up from germline, CDR1 is SGHAT and CDR2 is FQNNGV. This CDR3 contains 14 residues. CDR3 nucleotides: TGTGCCAGCAGCATGTCCCGGGACAGGGCTGGCTACACCTTC. It yields the protein CASSMSRDRAGYTF.